These 14 T cell receptor beta chains were sequenced from one sample in a study of OX40 agonist ivuxolimab in advanced cancers. The protocol was immunoSEQ multiplex PCR, while the TCRdb copy is restricted to in-frame clones and leaves out a portion. The sample has around 56,000 clones; around nine tenths are singletons. Here the sequenced sample was CD4+ or CD8+ T cells sorted from blood, taken in a trial of the OX40 agonist ivuxolimab. Receptors were obtained from an adult with an advanced solid tumor such as melanoma, head and neck, liver or kidney cancer.

The gene calls are TRBV4-3 and TRBJ2-7, with 7 bases aligning to TRBD1. V shed 5 bases, J shed 4 bases, and the junction held 14 bases outside the gene matches. This CDR3 spans 16 amino acids. The germline V gene encodes CDR1 LGHNA and CDR2 YSLEER. In DNA, the CDR3 is TGCGCCAGCAGCTTAAGAGGGGGCTCCGGCGATTACGAGCAGTACTTC. Translated, it gives CASSLRGGSGDYEQYF.

V is TRBV10-3 and J is TRBJ1-1; no clear D. V was pared by 6 bases and J by 3 bases, with 11 bases between. Germline-derived CDR1 and CDR2 are ENHRY and SYGVKD. This CDR3 region has 13 residues. CDR3 amino acids: CAISGRGDTEAFF. The DNA for the CDR3 is TGTGCCATCAGCGGACGGGGAGACACTGAAGCTTTCTTT.

This chain joins TRBV19 and TRBJ2-5, with TRBD2 matching over 16 bases. The CDR3 is 17 amino acids. The trim removed 5 bases at V and 5 bases at J, leaving 8 bases unmatched. Germline CDR1 is LNHDA and CDR2 is SQIVND (reference sequence). The CDR3, as DNA: TGTGCCAGTAGTTCGGGACTAGCGGGAGGGCGGGGGGAGACCCAGTACTTC. This encodes CASSSGLAGGRGETQYF.

The chain uses TRBV2 and TRBJ2-1; D gene unclear. CDR3 length: 10 amino acids. Trimming took 6 bases from V and 6 from J, leaving 3 bases between them. Germline V gives CDR1 SNHLY, CDR2 FYNNEI. The CDR3, as DNA: TGTGCCAGCAGAAGCAATGAGCAGTTCTTC. Translated: CASRSNEQFF.

The chain links TRBV19 to TRBJ1-4, with a tentative D call TRBD1 (5 bases). The CDR3 spans 15 residues. Trimming removed 6 bases at V and 3 bases at J, with 14 bases between. Germline V gives CDR1 LNHDA, CDR2 SQIVND (reference sequence). The CDR3 spells CASSARDFSNEKLFF. CDR3 bases: TGTGCCAGTAGCGCCCGGGACTTTTCTAATGAAAAACTGTTTTTT.

The chain carries TRBV4-3 and TRBJ2-3; D may be TRBD2 (7 bases). Deletions cut 0 bases from V and 4 bases from J, with 17 bases between. CDR3 length: 17 amino acids. The germline gives CDR1 LGHNA, CDR2 YSLEER. The CDR3 DNA reads as TGCGCCAGCAGCCAAGAAGCTCCAGGGCGGGGGCCAGATACGCAGTATTTT. It yields the protein CASSQEAPGRGPDTQYF.

The chain couples TRBV10-3 to TRBJ2-1, with D tentatively TRBD1 or TRBD2 (5 bases each). The germline gives CDR1 ENHRY, CDR2 SYGVKD. V was shortened by 4 bases and J by 6 bases, with 19 bases between the two germline ends. The CDR3 loop spans 16 amino acids. CDR3 region: CAISGGLALQSNEQFF. DNA for the CDR3: TGTGCCATCAGTGGGGGGTTGGCTCTGCAGTCCAATGAGCAGTTCTTC.

This clone occurred once. V is TRBV27 and J is TRBJ1-6; D not resolved. The V end lost 5 bases, the J end lost 7 bases, and 6 bases lay between the germline ends. Looked up from germline, CDR1 is MNHEY and CDR2 is SMNVEV (reference sequence). The CDR3 spans 12 residues. The CDR3 DNA is TGTGCCAGCAGTCCTATAAATTCACCCCTCCACTTT. Translated, it gives CASSPINSPLHF.

The gene calls are TRBV28 and TRBJ2-7, with TRBD2 matching over 9 bases. Losses at the gene ends were 9 bases for V and 6 bases for J; bases not matched to a gene: 9. The CDR3 is 13 residues long. From germline, CDR1 is MDHEN and CDR2 SYDVKM. The CDR3 spells CASLSGRVSEQYF. In DNA form, the CDR3 reads TGTGCCAGTCTTAGCGGGAGAGTATCCGAGCAGTACTTC.

CDR3 bases: TGTGCCAGCAGAGGGACTAACTTATACTTC. This codes for CASRGTNLYF. The genes are TRBV6-1 and TRBJ2-7; 7 bases match TRBD2. Germline V gene data show CDR1 as MNHNS and CDR2 as SASEGT. Trimming cost V 6 bases and J 13 bases; bases outside gene matches: 6. This CDR3 is built from 10 residues.

The genes are TRBV6-9 and TRBJ2-3; D call uncertain. The V gene lost 1 base and the J gene lost 1 base, with 6 bases spanning the gap. Germline V gene sequence: CDR1 MNHGY, CDR2 SVAAGI. The CDR3 has 14 amino acids. Here the CDR3 reads CASSYFPGTDTQYF. CDR3 bases: TGTGCCAGCAGTTATTTTCCGGGCACAGATACGCAGTATTTT.

This clone showed up just once. V usage is TRBV11-1 and J usage is TRBJ2-3; D unresolved. The germline CDR1 and CDR2 sequences are SGHAT and FQDESV (reference sequence). The CDR3 extends over 16 amino acids. Trimming left V 1 base short and J 3 bases short, with 14 bases between. The CDR3 spells CASSLDAESGTDTQYF. The CDR3 coding sequence is TGTGCCAGCAGCTTAGATGCAGAGAGTGGGACAGATACGCAGTATTTT.

The rearrangement links TRBV5-4 to TRBJ1-2; no clear D. Germline-derived CDR1 and CDR2 are SGHNT and YYREEE (reference sequence). V was pared by 4 bases and J by 4 bases, with 8 bases between. CDR3 length: 12 amino acids. The CDR3 region has the DNA TGTGCCAGCAGCAGGGTGAGCTATGGCTACACCTTC. Encoded protein: CASSRVSYGYTF. Together with reference TRBV5-4 and TRBJ1-2, the CDR3 gives the full variable domain: ETGVTQSPTHLIKTRGQQVTLRCSSQSGHNTVSWYQQALGQGPQFIFQYYREEENGRGNFPPRFSGLQFPNYSSELNVNALELDDSALYLCASSRVSYGYTFGSGTRLTVV.

This clone has only one observation. The sample holds other DNA sequences that translate to the same CDR3. This sequence joins TRBV5-4 and TRBJ2-7, with D tentatively TRBD1 or TRBD2 (6 bases each). The germline V gene has CDR1 SGHNT and CDR2 YYREEE (reference sequence). The V end lost 0 bases, the J end lost 3 bases, and 13 bases lay between the germline ends. The CDR3 is 15 residues long. DNA of the CDR3: TGTGCCAGCAGCTTGGACGGAGGGGGAAACTACGAGCAGTACTTC. Translation: CASSLDGGGNYEQYF. Filled out from reference TRBV5-4 and TRBJ2-7, the complete variable domain reads ETGVTQSPTHLIKTRGQQVTLRCSSQSGHNTVSWYQQALGQGPQFIFQYYREEENGRGNFPPRFSGLQFPNYSSELNVNALELDDSALYLCASSLDGGGNYEQYFGPGTRLTVT.